This TCR beta chain was captured in a study of blood T cells in healthy people across ages. Between the trimmed V and J ends, which lost 6 bases and 14 bases, there was a span of 19 bases. This CDR3 contains 12 residues. The use of a sample-barcoded 5' primer and a J-beta primer mix characterized a second PCR of roughly 6 to 11 cycles. A template-switch adaptor with 12 random nucleotides tagged each cDNA molecule. TCRdb recomputed calls from the 5' RACE reads with MiXCR, one row per CDR3 protein. The sample includes more than 650,000 distinct CDR3 sequences, roughly 25% seen only once; the top ten take roughly 3.1%. The data were also submitted as part of a second study, on T cells of mothers and their children. That study adds: Second-PCR amplification with M1S added sample barcodes and 2-4 random nucleotides. Overlap ran slightly, non-significantly higher for related than unrelated mother-child pairs.

The TCR comes from a boy aged 5-17 years in good health. The sequencing input was blood. J is TRBJ2-5 and V is TRBV12-3 or TRBV12-4; D possibly corresponds to TRBD1 (5 bases). The CDR3 is CASRQDGSLFYF. The DNA for the CDR3 is TGTGCCAGCAGACAGGACGGGTCACTTTTCTACTTC.